Following are 21 T cell receptor beta chains from one sample sequenced in a study of T cell responses to AZD1222 COVID-19 vaccine. Profiling relied on immunoSEQ multiplex PCR, and the TCRdb table lists in-frame clones only, not all of them. The sample has 140,000 to 150,000 clones, 93% seen once. The material was peripheral blood, obtained on day 0 of AZD1222 vaccination. These receptors originate from an adult in good health.

The chain uses TRBV4-1 and TRBJ2-3, with D perhaps TRBD1 or TRBD2 (6 bases each). This CDR3 region has 14 residues. Germline values: CDR1 MGHRA, CDR2 YSYEKL. V was clipped by 6 bases and J by 2 bases, with 12 bases between them. The CDR3 sequence is CASRAGGPTDTQYF. In DNA form, the CDR3 reads TGCGCCAGCAGAGCCGGGGGCCCCACAGATACGCAGTATTTT.

V usage is TRBV2 and J usage is TRBJ1-6; 7 bases match TRBD1. This CDR3 is 15 amino acids long. Germline trimming cut 4 bases from V and 7 bases from J; bases unmatched to any gene: 7. Germline CDR1 is SNHLY and CDR2 is FYNNEI. Here the CDR3 DNA reads TGTGCCAGCAGTGGACTTCAGGGGGGCAATTCACCCCTCCACTTT. Amino acid sequence: CASSGLQGGNSPLHF.

V usage is TRBV9 and J usage is TRBJ2-1; D uncertain. The CDR3 consists of 13 residues. Germline values: CDR1 SGDLS, CDR2 YYNGEE. Trimming took 0 bases from V and 5 from J, leaving 6 bases between them. CDR3 protein: CASSVDGDNEQFF. Here the CDR3 DNA reads TGTGCCAGCAGCGTAGATGGGGACAATGAGCAGTTCTTC.

The J gene is TRBJ1-2, the V gene TRBV12-3 or TRBV12-4, with 8 bases matching TRBD1. The CDR3 is made up of 13 amino acids. With V trimmed by 4 bases and J by 5 bases, 3 bases remained unmatched. The DNA for the CDR3 is TGTGCCAGCAGTTCGGACAGGGTTTATGGCTACACCTTC. Its protein product is CASSSDRVYGYTF.

In the case of this clone: The junction shows a germline mismatch at one end, possibly a read error. In DNA, the CDR3 is TGTGCCAGCGGCCAAGTAGGGGAGTCACCCCTCCACTTT. Translation gives CASGQVGESPLHF. The chain uses TRBV3-1 (or the pseudogene TRBV3-2) and TRBJ1-6, with a possible D match to TRBD1 (5 bases). The CDR3 covers 13 residues. CDR1 LGHDT and CDR2 YNNKEL come from the germline V gene (reference sequence).

CDR3 loop: CATSDGGTVNTGELFF. CDR3 coding DNA: TGTGCCACCAGTGATGGGGGGACAGTTAACACCGGGGAGCTGTTTTTT. The chain has TRBV24-1 and TRBJ2-2; possibly TRBD1 for D (7 bases). The germline V and J ends were trimmed by 3 bases and 2 bases, with 12 bases remaining between them. CDR1 and CDR2 from the germline V gene are KGHDR and SFDVKD. The CDR3 extends over 16 amino acids.

As DNA, the CDR3 is TGTGCCAGCAGTTCGTGGGGAGACTCCTATAATTCACCCCTCCACTTT. Translating gives CASSSWGDSYNSPLHF. This rearrangement joins TRBV27 to TRBJ1-6; D unclear. Trimming took 4 bases from V and 0 from J, leaving 10 bases between them. There are 16 residues in the CDR3. CDR1 and CDR2 from the germline V gene are MNHEY and SMNVEV (reference sequence).

This sequence joins TRBV4-3 and TRBJ2-1; D is tentatively TRBD1 or TRBD2 (6 bases each). The CDR3 consists of 15 residues. With 3 bases removed from V and 7 bases from J, the gap between germline ends came to 16 bases. CDR1 LGHNA and CDR2 YSLEER come from the germline V gene. CDR3 sequence reads: CASSQAWGAVNEQFF. The CDR3 region has the DNA TGCGCCAGCAGCCAGGCGTGGGGGGCGGTAAATGAGCAGTTCTTC.

This clone was picked up one time. The CDR3 loop is CASSLIGGPNEQFF. CDR3 DNA: TGCGCCAGCAGCTTGATAGGGGGGCCCAATGAGCAGTTCTTC. The rearrangement links TRBV5-1 to TRBJ2-1, with D possibly being TRBD1 or TRBD2 (6 bases each). Trimming pared 1 base from V and 6 bases from J, leaving 11 bases between. CDR3 length: 14 residues. Germline V gene sequence: CDR1 SGHRS, CDR2 YFSETQ. Combining the CDR3 with reference TRBV5-1 and TRBJ2-1 gives the whole variable domain KAGVTQTPRYLIKTRGQQVTLSCSPISGHRSVSWYQQTPGQGLQFLFEYFSETQRNKGNFPGRFSGRQFSNSRSEMNVSTLELGDSALYLCASSLIGGPNEQFFGPGTRLTVL.

This chain uses TRBV19 with TRBJ2-7; D not certain. Germline lookup yields CDR1 LNHDA and CDR2 SQIVND (reference sequence). The CDR3 has 14 amino acids. V lost 3 bases and J lost 6, with 15 bases in between. CDR3 DNA: TGTGCCAGTAGTATGTATCTTGATAATACCGAGCAGTACTTC. It translates to CASSMYLDNTEQYF.

The chain has TRBV11-3 and TRBJ1-6; perhaps TRBD1 as D (5 bases). Trimming removed 0 bases from V and 10 bases from J, with 13 bases in between. CDR1 is SGHNT and CDR2 is YENEEA in the germline V gene. This CDR3 comprises 15 residues. The chain's CDR3 is CASSLDWAGRSPLHF. The CDR3 nucleotides read TGTGCCAGCAGCTTAGATTGGGCAGGGAGGTCACCCCTCCACTTT.

This clone was seen a single time. This rearrangement joins TRBV6-5 to TRBJ1-1, with D possibly being TRBD1 (5 bases). With 3 bases removed from V and 10 bases from J, the gap between germline ends came to 15 bases. The CDR3 length is 13 residues. Per germline, CDR1 MNHEY and CDR2 SVGAGI. The chain's CDR3 is CASSYNTGDLAFF. Written as DNA, the CDR3 is TGTGCCAGCAGTTATAATACAGGTGATTTAGCTTTCTTT.

For the CDR3, the DNA is TGTGCCAGCAGCTTGGCCCGACAGGGGGCCAGTGAAAAACTGTTTTTT. Protein product: CASSLARQGASEKLFF. The chain combines TRBV5-4 with TRBJ1-4; 10 bases fit TRBD1. The V and J ends lost 0 bases and 7 bases, in that order; junction bases with no gene match: 6. Germline V gene data show CDR1 as SGHNT and CDR2 as YYREEE (reference sequence). This CDR3 is built from 16 residues.

J is TRBJ2-1 and V is TRBV9, with D perhaps assigned TRBD1 or TRBD2 (6 bases each). Germline V lookup: CDR1 SGDLS, CDR2 YYNGEE. The length of the CDR3 is 15 residues. Trimming pared 3 bases from V and 7 bases from J, leaving 17 bases between. The CDR3 reads CASSAWGAARNEQFF. The CDR3 DNA reads TGTGCCAGCAGCGCATGGGGGGCCGCTCGAAATGAGCAGTTCTTC.

This chain links TRBV30 with TRBJ1-4; D gene ambiguous. The CDR3 is made up of 13 amino acids. Trimming pared 2 bases from V and 0 bases from J, leaving 4 bases between. Germline V gives CDR1 GTSNPN, CDR2 SVGIG (reference sequence). CDR3 protein: CAWSSTTNEKLFF. Here the CDR3 DNA reads TGTGCCTGGAGTAGTACAACTAATGAAAAACTGTTTTTT.

The chain recombines TRBV29-1 with TRBJ1-1, with D possibly matching TRBD1 (5 bases). CDR3 length: 11 residues. CDR1 and CDR2 from the germline V gene are SQVTM and ANQGSEA. Trimming shortened V by 4 bases and J by 6 bases, and 9 bases separated the two germline ends. The CDR3 DNA follows: TGCAGCGTTGTAATGGGGCCTGAAGCTTTCTTT. Protein sequence: CSVVMGPEAFF.

The genes are TRBV15 and TRBJ2-3; no definite D call. Trimming shortened V by 6 bases and J by 0 bases, and 7 bases separated the two germline ends. In germline, CDR1 is LNHNV, CDR2 YYDKDF (reference sequence). The CDR3 is 13 amino acids. This chain's CDR3 is CATRGGSTDTQYF. CDR3 DNA sequence: TGTGCCACCAGGGGCGGCAGCACAGATACGCAGTATTTT.

The chain employs TRBV19 and TRBJ1-3, with D hard to call. V lost 2 bases to trimming and J lost 0 bases, with 5 bases between them. The CDR3 length is 14 residues. The germline V gene has CDR1 LNHDA and CDR2 SQIVND (reference sequence). The CDR3 DNA follows: TGTGCCAGTAGTATAAAGGCCTCTGGAAACACCATATATTTT. Its protein is CASSIKASGNTIYF.

The V and J genes are TRBV7-9 and TRBJ2-1; 7 positions match TRBD2. Germline trimming cut 7 bases from V and 4 bases from J; bases unmatched to any gene: 19. The CDR3 runs 18 residues. CDR1 SEHNR and CDR2 FQNEAQ come from the germline V gene (reference sequence). CDR3 sequence: CASNNRGGAGRIYNEQFF. In DNA form, the CDR3 reads TGTGCCAGCAACAACCGGGGAGGGGCAGGGAGGATATACAATGAGCAGTTCTTC.

The V call is TRBV5-1, the J call TRBJ1-1; TRBD1 aligns across 7 bases. Germline CDR1 is SGHRS and CDR2 is YFSETQ. The J segment lost 2 bases and the V segment lost 4 bases, leaving 5 bases of the junction unmatched. This CDR3 is 14 amino acids long. For the CDR3, the DNA is TGCGCCAGCAGCCCGGGACAGATAAACACTGAAGCTTTCTTT. Translating gives CASSPGQINTEAFF.

The rearrangement joins TRBV5-1 to TRBJ1-1; possible D gene TRBD1, 6 bases. From germline, CDR1 is SGHRS and CDR2 YFSETQ. The CDR3 contains 16 residues. Trimming stripped 1 base from V and 0 bases from J, with 13 bases between. This chain's CDR3 is CASSLSTGLMNTEAFF. In nucleotides, the CDR3 is TGCGCCAGCAGCTTGAGCACAGGGCTCATGAACACTGAAGCTTTCTTT.